The clone carrying this T cell receptor (beta chain) was observed a few times. Antigen specificity is unknown. Here immunoSEQ multiplex PCR was the method, and the copy in TCRdb shows in-frame clones only, minus some. The data contain around 99,000 clones, approximately 86% of them singletons. The data stem from a study of graft-versus-host responses after intestinal transplantation. Whole-study context: Induction using anti-thymocyte globulin, followed by tacrolimus and steroids for roughly 3 years, was given to all recipients. Findings and caveats of the study: Patients with graft-donor T cell macrochimerism had high graft-versus-host to host-versus-graft clonal ratios in allografts. GvH clones were found in recipient marrow; some appeared first in ileum or blood.

V lost 4 bases and J lost 1; bases outside the gene matches: 3. Germline assignment: CDR1 MDHEN and CDR2 SYDVKM. The length of the CDR3 is 14 residues. This TCR came from a human donor who was the organ donor for an intestinal transplant. This sequence joins TRBV28 and TRBJ2-5; 7 bases match TRBD2. Sequenced here: unstimulated CD4+ T cells sorted from spleen or lymph node cells, sampled before transplant. This CDR3 is CASSWGGAQETQYF. The CDR3 nucleotides read TGTGCCAGCAGTTGGGGGGGAGCCCAAGAGACCCAGTACTTC.